This TCR beta chain stems from a study of T cells after yellow fever vaccination. The study's findings and limits: There was a possibility that FACS-sorted repertoires contained abundant clonotypes contaminating from the bulk population. Booster sampling recovered most clones from primary vaccination (less than 97% CD4, around 90% CD8). The study found a weaker secondary response that peaked faster, day 5 versus 15.

The V segment lost 2 bases and the J segment 4 bases; nucleotides outside the gene matches: 2. Germline CDR1 is SGHTA and CDR2 is FQGNSA. The CDR3 extends over 14 amino acids. This clonotype was seen a few times. The antigen remains unidentified. Template-switching 5'RACE yielded the TCR cDNA; a universal primer site and UMIs were added in the process. TCRdb re-analysed the 5' RACE reads in MiXCR, keeping a single row per CDR3 protein. This table has roughly 320,000 distinct CDR3 sequences, about 10% appearing once. The chain joins TRBV7-2 to TRBJ1-5, with 7 bases identical to TRBD1. This sample comprised CD4+ T cells sorted from PBMCs, obtained 45 days after the yellow fever booster vaccination. This receptor was identified in a man between 18 and 29 years old who received the YFV17D yellow fever vaccine. The CDR3 sequence: CASSLWDRNQPQHF. The CDR3 DNA reads TGTGCCAGCAGCTTATGGGACAGAAATCAGCCCCAGCATTTT.